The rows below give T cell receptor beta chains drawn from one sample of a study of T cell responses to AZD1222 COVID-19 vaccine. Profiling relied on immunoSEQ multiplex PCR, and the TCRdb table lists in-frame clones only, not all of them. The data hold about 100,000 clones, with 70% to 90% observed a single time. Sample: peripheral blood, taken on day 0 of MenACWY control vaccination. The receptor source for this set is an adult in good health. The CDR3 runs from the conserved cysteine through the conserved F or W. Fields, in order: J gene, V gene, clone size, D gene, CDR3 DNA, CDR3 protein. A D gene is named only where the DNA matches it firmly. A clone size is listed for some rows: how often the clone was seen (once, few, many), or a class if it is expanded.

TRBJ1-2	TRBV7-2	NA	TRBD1	TGTGCCTCTCAAACCGGGGGGACAGGGAGTATCTACACCTTC	CASQTGGTGSIYTF
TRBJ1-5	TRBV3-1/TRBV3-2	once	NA	TGTGCCAGCAGCCAACAGATTAATCAGCCCCAGCATTTT	CASSQQINQPQHF
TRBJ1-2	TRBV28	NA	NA	TGTGCCAGCAGTTTGGGGTCCATGGACCTATATGGCTACACCTTC	CASSLGSMDLYGYTF
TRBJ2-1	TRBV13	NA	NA	TGTGCCAGCAGCTTAGCCGGGACCGTCTCCTACAATGAGCAGTTCTTC	CASSLAGTVSYNEQFF
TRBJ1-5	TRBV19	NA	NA	TGTGCCAGCCAGTATGGCCCGTTGTTGCCCCAGCATTTT	CASQYGPLLPQHF
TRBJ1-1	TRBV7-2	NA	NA	TGTGCCAGCAGCTTACGGGCAGGGGTGCGTACTGAAGCTTTCTTT	CASSLRAGVRTEAFF
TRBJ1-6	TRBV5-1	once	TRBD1	TGCGCCAGCAGGAGGGACAGGGGAAGCTCCTATAATTCACCCCTCCACTTT	CASRRDRGSSYNSPLHF
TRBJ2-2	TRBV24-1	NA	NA	TGTGCCACCAGTGATTGGCAGGATTATGCCGGGGAGCTGTTTTTT	CATSDWQDYAGELFF
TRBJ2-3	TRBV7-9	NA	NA	TGTGCCAGCAGCTTAGAGGGGGGAGGCACAGATACGCAGTATTTT	CASSLEGGGTDTQYF
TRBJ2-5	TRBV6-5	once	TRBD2	TGTGCCATTAGCGGGAGTGGCCAAGAGACCCAGTACTTC	CAISGSGQETQYF
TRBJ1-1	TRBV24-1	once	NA	TGTGCCACCAGTTCGACGGGGACTGAAGCTTTCTTT	CATSSTGTEAFF
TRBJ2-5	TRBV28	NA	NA	TGTGCCAGCAGTTGGCGGACCAGGAAGACCCAGTACTTC	CASSWRTRKTQYF